This entry lists 8 T cell receptor beta chains sequenced from one sample in a study of neurological immune-mediated disorders. TCRdb called the 5' RACE reads again in MiXCR, with one record for every CDR3 protein. The table records 55,000 to 65,000 distinct CDR3 sequences, 3.5% to 4.5% of them present only once. The sequencing sample was made of PBMCs. Receptors were obtained from a woman aged 45-60 years with multiple sclerosis.

This clonotype was found many times. The rearrangement links TRBV9 to TRBJ2-1; TRBD2 matches at 7 bases. V was clipped by 3 bases and J by 1 base; unmatched bases: 7. CDR3 length: 16 residues. Per germline, CDR1 SGDLS and CDR2 YYNGEE. In nucleotides, the CDR3 is TGTGCCAGCAGCGGTGGGGGGAGGGGATCCTACAATGAGCAGTTCTTC. Translation: CASSGGGRGSYNEQFF.

This clonotype was seen many times. This sequence joins TRBV7-8 and TRBJ2-7; D is undetermined. CDR1 is SGHVS and CDR2 is FQNEAQ in the germline V gene. The ends were cut back, 7 bases at V and 4 bases at J, with 17 bases in the middle. The CDR3 sequence is 14 residues long. CDR3 sequence reads: CASTSDTALYEQYF. The CDR3 nucleotides are TGTGCCAGCACCTCCGACACGGCTTTGTACGAGCAGTACTTC.

This clonotype was counted at least ten times. This chain links TRBV29-1 with TRBJ1-1; D possibly corresponds to TRBD1 (5 bases). The CDR3 is made up of 12 amino acids. Germline CDR1 is SQVTM and CDR2 is ANQGSEA. V gave up 4 bases and J gave up 4 bases, with 10 bases separating them. The CDR3 DNA reads TGCAGCGTTGTGGGGCTGGGCACTGAAGCTTTCTTT. This gives the protein CSVVGLGTEAFF. Full variable domain (outside the CDR3, taken from reference TRBV29-1 and TRBJ1-1): SAVISQKPSRDICQRGTSLTIQCQVDSQVTMMFWYRQQPGQSLTLIATANQGSEATYESGFVIDKFPISRPNLTFSTLTVSNMSPEDSSIYLCSVVGLGTEAFFGQGTRLTVV.

This clonotype was detected many times. J is TRBJ1-5 and V is TRBV2; D remains ambiguous. The CDR3 has 14 residues. The ends were cut back, 6 bases at V and 6 bases at J, with 15 bases in the middle. Germline V gene data show CDR1 as SNHLY and CDR2 as FYNNEI. CDR3 region: CASRERKGGQPQHF. The DNA for the CDR3 is TGTGCCAGCAGGGAACGCAAAGGCGGTCAGCCCCAGCATTTT.

This clonotype has a count of ten or more. The chain links TRBV7-2 to TRBJ1-2, with D maybe TRBD1 (5 bases). Looked up from germline, CDR1 is SGHTA and CDR2 is FQGNSA. V gave up 7 bases and J gave up 8 bases, with 23 bases separating them. This CDR3 spans 15 amino acids. The CDR3 spells CASTLAGVSVRGYTF. The CDR3 bases are TGTGCCAGCACCCTAGCGGGGGTGTCGGTGCGAGGCTACACCTTC.

This clonotype was detected ten times or more. V and J are TRBV2 and TRBJ2-1, with TRBD2 identical over 11 bases. The germline V gene encodes CDR1 SNHLY and CDR2 FYNNEI. After removal of 7 bases from V and 6 bases from J, the junction contained 5 bases not matched to a gene. There are 14 residues in the CDR3. CDR3 residues: CASTRLAGINEQFF. For the CDR3, the DNA is TGTGCCAGCACAAGACTAGCGGGAATCAATGAGCAGTTCTTC.

This clonotype was seen ten or more times. V and J are TRBV10-3 and TRBJ2-1; D could derive from TRBD1 or TRBD2 (5 bases each). V lost 4 bases, J lost 3 bases, and 13 bases lay in between. The CDR3 spans 15 residues. Germline CDR1 ENHRY, CDR2 SYGVKD. The CDR3 DNA reads as TGTGCCATCAGTGCGTGGGACCCAATCTACAATGAGCAGTTCTTC. Protein sequence: CAISAWDPIYNEQFF.

About this clonotype: With a much larger clone just one base away, this may be a read error. V usage is TRBV7-2 and J usage is TRBJ1-3; a possible D gene is TRBD1 (6 bases). This CDR3 contains 13 residues. CDR1 is SGHTA, CDR2 FQGNSA, per germline. CDR3 sequence: CASNNIGGKTIYF. The CDR3 region has the DNA TGTGCCAGCAACAACATAGGGGGAAAAACCATATATTTT.